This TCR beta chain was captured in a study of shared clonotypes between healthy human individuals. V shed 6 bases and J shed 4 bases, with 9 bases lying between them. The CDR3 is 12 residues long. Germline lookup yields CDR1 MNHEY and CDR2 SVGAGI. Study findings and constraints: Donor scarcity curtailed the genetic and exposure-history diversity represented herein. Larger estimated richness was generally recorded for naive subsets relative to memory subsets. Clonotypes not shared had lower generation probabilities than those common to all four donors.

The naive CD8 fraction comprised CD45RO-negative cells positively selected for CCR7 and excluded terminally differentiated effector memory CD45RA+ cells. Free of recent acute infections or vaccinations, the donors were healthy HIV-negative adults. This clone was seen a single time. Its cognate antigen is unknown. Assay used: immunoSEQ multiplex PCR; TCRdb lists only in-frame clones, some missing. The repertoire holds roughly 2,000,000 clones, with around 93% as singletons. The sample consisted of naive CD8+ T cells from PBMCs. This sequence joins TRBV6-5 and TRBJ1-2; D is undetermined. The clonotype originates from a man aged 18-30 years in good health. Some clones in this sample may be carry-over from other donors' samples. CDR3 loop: CASRHALYGYTF. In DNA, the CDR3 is TGTGCCAGCAGACATGCCCTCTATGGCTACACCTTC.